One and the same sample provided the 30 T cell receptor beta chains below, sequenced in a study of OX40 agonist ivuxolimab in advanced cancers. The method was immunoSEQ multiplex PCR; TCRdb's version includes in-frame clones alone and lacks a portion of them. The sample includes roughly 76,000 clones, around four fifths of them seen just once. Specimen: CD4+ or CD8+ T cells sorted from blood, collected in a trial of the OX40 agonist ivuxolimab. Receptors were obtained from an adult with an advanced solid tumor such as melanoma, head and neck, liver or kidney cancer.

This clone was counted between two and nine times. The chain combines TRBV18 with TRBJ1-6; 9 bases line up with TRBD1. Losses at the gene ends were 3 bases for V and 6 bases for J; bases not matched to a gene: 9. The CDR3 sequence is 17 residues long. Germline values: CDR1 KGHSH, CDR2 LQKENI. CDR3 bases: TGTGCCAGCTCACCCGTCGACAGGGGGTCGGCTAATTCACCCCTCCACTTT. This translates into CASSPVDRGSANSPLHF.

The chain is built from TRBV2 and TRBJ2-7, with D possibly matching TRBD1 (5 bases). V was cut by 3 bases and J by 0 bases, with 18 bases left in between. The germline V gene encodes CDR1 SNHLY and CDR2 FYNNEI. The CDR3 spans 17 residues. The CDR3 here is CASSDPPGLRGSYEQYF. The DNA of the CDR3 is TGTGCCAGCAGTGACCCCCCAGGGTTAAGAGGCTCCTACGAGCAGTACTTC.

The genes are TRBV7-6 and TRBJ2-3; D is uncertain. This CDR3 region has 14 residues. The germline V gene has CDR1 SGHVS and CDR2 FNYEAQ. V lost 2 bases to trimming and J lost 1 base, with 7 bases between them. The CDR3 DNA reads TGTGCCAGCAGCTTATTCCCAGGCACAGATACGCAGTATTTT. It is translated as CASSLFPGTDTQYF.

This clone occurred once. This chain joins TRBV7-2 and TRBJ2-1; 7 nucleotides match TRBD2. The germline V gene encodes CDR1 SGHTA and CDR2 FQGNSA. The CDR3 is 16 amino acids. The V segment lost 4 bases and the J segment 3 bases; nucleotides outside the gene matches: 9. This CDR3 is CASSSGTKDHYNEQFF. The CDR3 DNA reads as TGTGCCAGCAGCTCCGGGACTAAAGACCACTACAATGAGCAGTTCTTC.

This rearrangement joins TRBV19 to TRBJ1-5; 10 bases map to TRBD1. There are 13 residues in the CDR3. Germline V gene lookup returns CDR1 LNHDA and CDR2 SQIVND (reference sequence). The J segment lost 6 bases and the V segment lost 7 bases, leaving 3 bases of the junction unmatched. The CDR3 DNA sequence: TGTGCCAGTACGGACAGGGGGGCTCAGCCCCAGCATTTT. It is translated as CASTDRGAQPQHF.

The chain has TRBV7-9 and TRBJ2-1, with D perhaps assigned TRBD1 or TRBD2 (6 bases each). This CDR3 spans 15 amino acids. With 7 bases removed from V and 9 bases from J, the gap between germline ends came to 22 bases. Germline CDR1 is SEHNR and CDR2 is FQNEAQ (reference sequence). CDR3 sequence: CASIPGADSNREQFF. The CDR3 bases are TGTGCCAGCATCCCGGGGGCAGACTCGAATCGTGAGCAGTTCTTC.

The V gene is TRBV28, the J gene TRBJ2-7, with 9 bases that match TRBD1. Germline values: CDR1 MDHEN, CDR2 SYDVKM. V gave up 8 bases and J gave up 6 bases; unmatched junction bases: 2. This CDR3 spans 11 amino acids. The CDR3 sequence is CASGTGFEQYF. As DNA, the CDR3 is TGTGCCAGCGGGACAGGGTTCGAGCAGTACTTC.

The chain links TRBV4-1 to TRBJ2-5; 8 bases agree with TRBD2. Germline V gene data show CDR1 as MGHRA and CDR2 as YSYEKL. The V and J ends lost 7 bases and 5 bases, in that order; junction bases with no gene match: 12. The length of the CDR3 is 15 residues. The CDR3 region has the DNA TGCGCCAGCACTCCAGCGGGAGCCCGTGGGGAGACCCAGTACTTC. It yields the protein CASTPAGARGETQYF.

The chain uses TRBV6-1 and TRBJ1-1; no definite D call. Trimming took off 4 bases at V and 1 base at J, with 7 bases between the two ends. CDR1 MNHNS and CDR2 SASEGT come from the germline V gene. The CDR3 totals 13 residues. CDR3 coding DNA: TGTGCCAGCAGTGTCCGCGGGAACACTGAAGCTTTCTTT. It is translated as CASSVRGNTEAFF.

The chain links TRBV4-2 to TRBJ2-7; the D gene could be TRBD1 or TRBD2 (6 bases each). The CDR3 spans 16 residues. Deletions cut 5 bases from V and 0 bases from J, with 17 bases between. Germline V gene lookup returns CDR1 LGHNA and CDR2 YNFKEQ. CDR3 coding DNA: TGTGCCAGCAGCTTGGGGGGCGGGCGGAGCTCCTACGAGCAGTACTTC. It yields the protein CASSLGGGRSSYEQYF.

This clone has just one count. V usage is TRBV18 and J usage is TRBJ1-1; 7 bases fit TRBD1. The CDR3 sequence is 17 residues long. CDR1 is KGHSH, CDR2 LQKENI, per germline. The V and J ends lost 5 bases and 0 bases, in that order; junction bases with no gene match: 12. CDR3 sequence: CASSDEDRHPMNTEAFF. For the CDR3, the DNA is TGTGCCAGCTCAGACGAGGACAGGCACCCGATGAACACTGAAGCTTTCTTT.

The chain couples TRBV4-3 to TRBJ1-6; tentatively, D is TRBD1 (5 bases). The germline V gene encodes CDR1 LGHNA and CDR2 YSLEER. CDR3 length: 16 amino acids. The V and J ends lost 0 bases and 9 bases respectively, with 15 bases between them. The DNA for the CDR3 is TGCGCCAGCAGCCAAGAAGGGGTCCTTTCCCGTTCACCCCTCCACTTT. Translated: CASSQEGVLSRSPLHF.

J is TRBJ1-2 and V is TRBV5-1, with D unclear. V dropped 0 bases and J dropped 6 bases, with 21 bases sitting between them. CDR1 and CDR2 (germline): SGHRS, YFSETQ. This CDR3 contains 17 residues. This CDR3 reads CASSLDSIYDLVDGYTF. The DNA for the CDR3 is TGCGCCAGCAGCTTGGATTCAATTTACGACCTGGTTGATGGCTACACCTTC. The variable domain in full, with the rest retrieved from reference TRBV5-1 and TRBJ1-2, is KAGVTQTPRYLIKTRGQQVTLSCSPISGHRSVSWYQQTPGQGLQFLFEYFSETQRNKGNFPGRFSGRQFSNSRSEMNVSTLELGDSALYLCASSLDSIYDLVDGYTFGSGTRLTVV.

As DNA, the CDR3 is TGTGCCATAAGTAGGACTAGCGGGAGCAATGAGCAGTTCTTC. This sequence encodes CAISRTSGSNEQFF. V gene TRBV10-3 combines with J gene TRBJ2-1; 13 nucleotides align to TRBD2. The CDR3 is 14 residues long. V was pared by 9 bases and J by 6 bases, with 5 bases of the junction left unmatched. Germline V lookup: CDR1 ENHRY, CDR2 SYGVKD.

CDR3 coding DNA: TGTGCCTGGAGCTCGGGGGTCAGCCGAGGTATGGGCTACACCTTC. Residues: CAWSSGVSRGMGYTF. The chain combines TRBV30 with TRBJ1-2, with D possibly matching TRBD1 (5 bases). Between the trimmed V and J ends, which lost 3 bases and 8 bases, there was a span of 22 bases. The CDR3 length is 15 residues. Germline CDR1 is GTSNPN and CDR2 is SVGIG (reference sequence).

The V call is TRBV11-3, the J call TRBJ2-3, with D possibly matching TRBD2 (6 bases). The germline V gene encodes CDR1 SGHNT and CDR2 YENEEA. The CDR3 consists of 15 residues. Trimming shortened V by 3 bases and J by 6 bases, and 16 bases separated the two germline ends. Written as DNA, the CDR3 is TGTGCCAGCAGCTTTTCGGGACTCTTGGAGGATACGCAGTATTTT. Its translation is CASSFSGLLEDTQYF.

This clone was detected once. The chain has TRBV27 and TRBJ2-7; TRBD2 aligns across 12 bases. V was clipped by 6 bases and J by 4 bases; unmatched bases: 7. The CDR3 spans 15 residues. From germline, CDR1 is MNHEY and CDR2 SMNVEV (reference sequence). The DNA for the CDR3 is TGTGCCAGCAGGGGACTAGCGGGCTCGGGTTACGAGCAGTACTTC. As protein: CASRGLAGSGYEQYF.

The chain links TRBV7-2 to TRBJ1-2, with D possibly being TRBD1 (5 bases). Germline CDR1 reads SGHTA; CDR2 reads FQGNSA. V lost 7 bases and J 5 bases, leaving 26 bases between the germline ends. This CDR3 contains 17 residues. In DNA form, the CDR3 reads TGTGCCAGCAATAGAAAAACAGGTGCAACGCTAAATTATGGCTACACCTTC. This encodes CASNRKTGATLNYGYTF.

CDR3 coding DNA: TGTGCCAGCAGCTTGGATCCAGACTTGGAAGCTTTCTTT. It specifies CASSLDPDLEAFF. The chain has TRBV5-5 and TRBJ1-1; D is unresolved. The germline CDR1 and CDR2 sequences are SGHKS and YYEKEE (reference sequence). This CDR3 is 13 amino acids long. Trimming shortened V by 0 bases and J by 8 bases, and 11 bases separated the two germline ends.

The rearrangement links TRBV19 to TRBJ2-3; 12 bases are shared with TRBD1. The CDR3 runs to 15 residues. J lost 2 bases, V lost 8 bases, and 5 bases had no gene match. The V gene's germline CDR1 is LNHDA and CDR2 SQIVND (reference sequence). This CDR3 is CASLGTGGPTDTQYF. In DNA form, the CDR3 reads TGTGCCAGTCTGGGGACAGGGGGCCCCACAGATACGCAGTATTTT.

This clone was seen at least ten times. The genes are TRBV12-5 and TRBJ2-7; TRBD2 is a possible D gene (6 bases). Trimming stripped 3 bases from V and 5 bases from J, with 14 bases between. Germline CDR1 LGHNT, CDR2 FRNRAP. The length of the CDR3 is 14 residues. CDR3: CASGLSRDAHEQYF. The CDR3 coding sequence is TGTGCTAGTGGTTTATCGCGGGACGCTCACGAGCAGTACTTC.

J is TRBJ2-3 and V is TRBV2; D is unclear. The germline V and J ends were trimmed by 3 bases and 0 bases, with 7 bases remaining between them. CDR3 length equals 14 residues. Germline loops: CDR1 SNHLY, CDR2 FYNNEI. The CDR3 spells CASSELTSTDTQYF. CDR3 nucleotides: TGTGCCAGCAGTGAGCTGACTAGCACAGATACGCAGTATTTT.

The chain uses TRBV4-1 and TRBJ2-7; the D is unclear. The CDR3 runs to 17 residues. Deletions cut 2 bases from V and 3 bases from J, with 20 bases between. Germline V CDR1 and CDR2: MGHRA, YSYEKL. The CDR3 loop is CASSQRVSRTDLYEQYF. Written as DNA, the CDR3 is TGCGCCAGCAGCCAAAGGGTGTCTAGGACCGACCTCTACGAGCAGTACTTC.

This chain connects TRBV9 to TRBJ1-5; D perhaps matches TRBD1 (6 bases). Germline assignment: CDR1 SGDLS and CDR2 YYNGEE. Trimming stripped 4 bases from V and 4 bases from J, with 9 bases between. CDR3 length: 13 residues. CDR3 bases: TGTGCCAGCAGCCGAAGGGGGAATCAGCCCCAGCATTTT. Protein: CASSRRGNQPQHF.

This sequence joins TRBV10-2 and TRBJ2-1, with 13 bases fitting TRBD2. In germline, CDR1 is WSHSY, CDR2 SAAADI. Germline trimming cut 2 bases from V and 1 base from J; bases unmatched to any gene: 8. The CDR3 loop spans 19 amino acids. In DNA form, the CDR3 reads TGCGCCAGCAGTGAGCTAAAAGGGACTAGCGGGACATCCTACAATGAGCAGTTCTTC. Amino acid sequence: CASSELKGTSGTSYNEQFF.

J is TRBJ1-1 and V is TRBV6-6; D might be TRBD1 (6 bases). The CDR3 has 14 amino acids. CDR1 and CDR2 from the germline V gene are MNHNY and SVGAGI (reference sequence). Deletions cut 2 bases from V and 5 bases from J, with 12 bases between. The CDR3 DNA is TGTGCCAGCAGTTACCTCTTAGGGGGGACTGAAGCTTTCTTT. This sequence encodes CASSYLLGGTEAFF.

This clone was observed once. The rearrangement links TRBV27 to TRBJ1-2, with TRBD1 matching over 9 bases. Germline CDR1 is MNHEY and CDR2 is SMNVEV (reference sequence). Trimming at V came to 7 bases and at J to 5 bases, leaving 8 bases not matched to a gene. The CDR3 is 14 residues long. In DNA, the CDR3 is TGTGCCAGCAAGCTGACAGGGGGAAGTTATGGCTACACCTTC. Translation gives CASKLTGGSYGYTF.

This chain uses TRBV5-1 with TRBJ2-7, with D maybe TRBD1 (6 bases). Germline V gene sequence: CDR1 SGHRS, CDR2 YFSETQ. This CDR3 is 14 amino acids long. V dropped 0 bases and J dropped 4 bases, with 11 bases sitting between them. The CDR3 nucleotides are TGCGCCAGCAGCTTGGCGGGCAGGGGTTACGAGCAGTACTTC. Encoded protein: CASSLAGRGYEQYF.

This chain connects TRBV5-6 to TRBJ1-1, with 10 bases lining up with TRBD1. The germline V gene encodes CDR1 SGHDT and CDR2 YYEEEE. This CDR3 has 15 amino acids. The J segment lost 3 bases and the V segment lost 4 bases, leaving 6 bases of the junction unmatched. CDR3 DNA sequence: TGTGCCAGCAGCCCGACAGGGGGCGCGGACACTGAAGCTTTCTTT. This gives the protein CASSPTGGADTEAFF.

CDR3 amino acids: CASSSVAKNIQYF. CDR3 DNA: TGTGCCAGCAGCTCCGTAGCCAAAAACATTCAGTACTTC. The chain joins TRBV7-8 to TRBJ2-4; D remains ambiguous. CDR1 SGHVS and CDR2 FQNEAQ come from the germline V gene. The CDR3 has 13 residues. V shed 4 bases and J shed 0 bases, with 4 bases lying between them.